This TCR beta chain was sequenced during a study of early stage breast cancer tumors. TCRdb's table, derived via immunoSEQ multiplex PCR, lists solely in-frame clones and lacks some. The table shows roughly 9,900 clones, with roughly 67% occurring only once. The CDR3 loop spans 11 amino acids. Germline V gives CDR1 MNHEY, CDR2 SMNVEV (reference sequence). V was trimmed by 3 bases and J by 4 bases, leaving 4 bases between them. This clone was observed a single time. The chain recombines TRBV27 with TRBJ2-7; the D is unclear. This clonotype was sampled from a person aged 55 to 75 with breast cancer. The sequenced sample was breast tumor tissue. CDR3 residues: CASSFLYEQYF. DNA of the CDR3: TGTGCCAGCAGTTTTCTTTACGAGCAGTACTTC.